This entry lists 6 T cell receptor beta chains sequenced from one sample in a study of T cell changes during pregnancy in multiple sclerosis. Clones were read by immunoSEQ multiplex PCR, and TCRdb kept only the in-frame ones, dropping some. Here the sample spans around 97,000 clones, roughly 92% being singletons. This specimen consisted of peripheral blood, obtained after pregnancy. The receptors come from a female donor with multiple sclerosis, enrolled in a pregnancy study.

The rearrangement joins TRBV5-1 to TRBJ2-5; 9 nucleotides line up with TRBD2. CDR3 length: 15 residues. V trimming: 2 bases; J trimming: 7 bases; junction bases outside the gene matches: 9. Germline V gene lookup returns CDR1 SGHRS and CDR2 YFSETQ. The CDR3 region has the DNA TGCGCCAGCAGCTTTAGGGAGCTAGCGGGGCCGACCCAGTACTTC. Translated, it gives CASSFRELAGPTQYF.

The DNA for the CDR3 is TGTGCCAGCAGTCGCTCGGGGGATAGCCAGCCCCAGCATTTT. Its protein is CASSRSGDSQPQHF. This sequence joins TRBV6-5 and TRBJ1-5; D might be TRBD1 (5 bases). Germline assignment: CDR1 MNHEY and CDR2 SVGAGI. The length of the CDR3 is 14 residues. Trimming pared 5 bases from V and 7 bases from J, leaving 15 bases between.

This clone was counted once. The rearrangement uses TRBV9 and TRBJ2-7, with D possibly being TRBD2 (7 bases). The V end lost 8 bases, the J end lost 2 bases, and 20 bases lay between the germline ends. Per the germline V gene, CDR1 is SGDLS and CDR2 is YYNGEE. This CDR3 spans 15 amino acids. CDR3 protein: CARTAGREGAYEQYF. The CDR3 coding sequence is TGTGCCAGGACAGCGGGAAGGGAGGGGGCCTACGAGCAGTACTTC.

The rearrangement uses TRBV18 and TRBJ2-1; possible D gene TRBD2, 8 bases. V shed 3 bases and J shed 5 bases, with 14 bases lying between them. The CDR3 consists of 15 residues. Germline-derived CDR1 and CDR2 are KGHSH and LQKENI. The CDR3 region has the DNA TGTGCCAGCTCACCCGGGAGGGGGCAACACAATGAGCAGTTCTTC. As protein: CASSPGRGQHNEQFF.

This rearrangement joins TRBV7-2 to TRBJ2-2, with TRBD2 identical over 8 bases. V trimming: 8 bases; J trimming: 5 bases; junction bases outside the gene matches: 1. Germline lookup yields CDR1 SGHTA and CDR2 FQGNSA. The CDR3 consists of 12 residues. CDR3 in DNA: TGTGCCAGCCGGGGGGGGACCGGGGAGCTGTTTTTT. This sequence encodes CASRGGTGELFF.

This chain joins TRBV7-7 and TRBJ1-2; 9 bases fit TRBD1. The CDR3 covers 14 residues. In germline, CDR1 is SSHAT, CDR2 FNYEAQ (reference sequence). V dropped 5 bases and J dropped 7; count of bases not matched to a gene: 8. CDR3 in amino acids: CASSPRTGGRGYTF. The CDR3 coding sequence is TGTGCCAGCAGCCCGCGCACAGGGGGCCGTGGCTACACCTTC.